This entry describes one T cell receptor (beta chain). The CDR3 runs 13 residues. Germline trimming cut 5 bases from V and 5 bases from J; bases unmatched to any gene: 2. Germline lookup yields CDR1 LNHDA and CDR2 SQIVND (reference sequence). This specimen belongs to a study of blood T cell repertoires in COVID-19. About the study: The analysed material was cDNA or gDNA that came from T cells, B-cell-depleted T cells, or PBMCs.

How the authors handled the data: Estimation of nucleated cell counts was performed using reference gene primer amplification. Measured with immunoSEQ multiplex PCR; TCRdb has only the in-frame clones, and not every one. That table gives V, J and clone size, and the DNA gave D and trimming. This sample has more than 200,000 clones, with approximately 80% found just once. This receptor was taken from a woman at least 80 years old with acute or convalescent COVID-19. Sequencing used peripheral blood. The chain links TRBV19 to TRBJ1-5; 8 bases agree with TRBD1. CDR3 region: CASSGQGDQPQHF. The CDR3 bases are TGTGCCAGTAGTGGACAGGGCGATCAGCCCCAGCATTTT.